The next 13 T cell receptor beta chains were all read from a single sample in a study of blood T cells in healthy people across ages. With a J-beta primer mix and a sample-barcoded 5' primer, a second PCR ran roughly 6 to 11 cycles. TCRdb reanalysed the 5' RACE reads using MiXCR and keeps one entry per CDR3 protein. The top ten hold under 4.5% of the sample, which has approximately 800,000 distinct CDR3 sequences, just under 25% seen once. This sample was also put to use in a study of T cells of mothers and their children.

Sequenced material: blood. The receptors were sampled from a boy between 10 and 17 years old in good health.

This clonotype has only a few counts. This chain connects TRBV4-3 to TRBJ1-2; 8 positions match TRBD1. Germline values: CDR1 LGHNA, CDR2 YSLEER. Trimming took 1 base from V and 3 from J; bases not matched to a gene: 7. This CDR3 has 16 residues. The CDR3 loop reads CASSQAWTGSYYGYTF. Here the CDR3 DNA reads TGCGCCAGCAGCCAAGCTTGGACAGGGTCTTACTATGGCTACACCTTC.

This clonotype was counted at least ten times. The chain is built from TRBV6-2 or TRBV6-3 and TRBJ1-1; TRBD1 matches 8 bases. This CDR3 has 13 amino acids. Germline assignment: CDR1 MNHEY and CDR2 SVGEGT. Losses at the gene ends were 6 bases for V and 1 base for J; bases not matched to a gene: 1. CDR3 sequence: CASSTGGNTEAFF. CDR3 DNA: TGTGCCAGCAGCACAGGGGGGAACACTGAAGCTTTCTTT.

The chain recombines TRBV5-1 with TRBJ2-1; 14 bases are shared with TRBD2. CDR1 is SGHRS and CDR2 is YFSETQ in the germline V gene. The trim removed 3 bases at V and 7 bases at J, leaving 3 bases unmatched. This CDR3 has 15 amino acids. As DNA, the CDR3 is TGCGCCAGCAGCTGGGGGACTAGCGGGAGTAATGAGCAGTTCTTC. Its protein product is CASSWGTSGSNEQFF.

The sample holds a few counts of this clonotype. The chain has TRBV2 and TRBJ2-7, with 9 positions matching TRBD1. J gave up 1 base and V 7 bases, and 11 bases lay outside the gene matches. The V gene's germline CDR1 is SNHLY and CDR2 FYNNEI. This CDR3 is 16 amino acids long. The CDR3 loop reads CASKIQPGQGSYEQYF. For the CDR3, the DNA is TGTGCCAGCAAAATACAGCCGGGACAGGGTTCCTACGAGCAGTACTTC.

CDR3 amino acids: CATSDRGPYNEQFF. Here the CDR3 DNA reads TGTGCCACCAGTGACAGGGGGCCCTACAATGAGCAGTTCTTC. The chain uses TRBV24-1 and TRBJ2-1; 8 positions match TRBD1. The germline gives CDR1 KGHDR, CDR2 SFDVKD. The CDR3 runs 14 residues. The V segment lost 4 bases and the J segment 2 bases; nucleotides outside the gene matches: 0.

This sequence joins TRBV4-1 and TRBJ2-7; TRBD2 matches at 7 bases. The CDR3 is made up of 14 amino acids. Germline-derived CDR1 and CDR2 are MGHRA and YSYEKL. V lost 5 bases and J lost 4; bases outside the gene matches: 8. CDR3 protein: CASSSSPGGYEQYF. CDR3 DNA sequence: TGCGCCAGCAGCTCAAGCCCGGGGGGATACGAGCAGTACTTC.

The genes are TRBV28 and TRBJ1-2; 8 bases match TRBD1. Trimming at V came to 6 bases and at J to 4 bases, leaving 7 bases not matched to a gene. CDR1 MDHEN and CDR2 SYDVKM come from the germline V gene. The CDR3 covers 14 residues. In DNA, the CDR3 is TGTGCCAGCAGGGGCAGGGGGCTCGGCTATGGCTACACCTTC. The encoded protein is CASRGRGLGYGYTF.

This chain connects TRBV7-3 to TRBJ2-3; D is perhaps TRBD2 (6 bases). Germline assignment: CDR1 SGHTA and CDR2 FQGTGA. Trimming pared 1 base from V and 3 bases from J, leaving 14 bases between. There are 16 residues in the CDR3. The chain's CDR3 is CASSLNFAGFTDTQYF. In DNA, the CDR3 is TGTGCCAGCAGCTTAAATTTTGCGGGATTTACAGATACGCAGTATTTT.

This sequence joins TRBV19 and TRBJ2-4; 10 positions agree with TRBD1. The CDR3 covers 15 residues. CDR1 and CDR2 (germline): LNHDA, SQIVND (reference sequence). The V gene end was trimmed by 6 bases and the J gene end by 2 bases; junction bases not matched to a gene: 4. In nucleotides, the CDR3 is TGTGCCAGTAGGGGGACAGGGGACACCAAAAACATTCAGTACTTC. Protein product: CASRGTGDTKNIQYF.

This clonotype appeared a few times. Here the CDR3 reads CASSFFLRDSFYEQYF. In DNA, the CDR3 is TGTGCCAGCAGCTTTTTCCTCCGGGACAGCTTTTACGAGCAGTACTTC. The V call is TRBV7-8, the J call TRBJ2-7; 7 bases agree with TRBD1. After removal of 3 bases from V and 4 bases from J, the junction contained 12 bases not matched to a gene. Germline loops: CDR1 SGHVS, CDR2 FQNEAQ. This CDR3 is built from 16 residues.

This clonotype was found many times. The CDR3 is CASSYAGGPEETQYF. DNA of the CDR3: TGCGCCAGCAGCTACGCGGGGGGCCCTGAAGAGACCCAGTACTTC. This rearrangement joins TRBV5-1 to TRBJ2-5; 8 nucleotides match TRBD2. The J segment lost 3 bases and the V segment lost 3 bases, leaving 7 bases of the junction unmatched. The germline CDR1 and CDR2 sequences are SGHRS and YFSETQ. This CDR3 is 15 amino acids long.

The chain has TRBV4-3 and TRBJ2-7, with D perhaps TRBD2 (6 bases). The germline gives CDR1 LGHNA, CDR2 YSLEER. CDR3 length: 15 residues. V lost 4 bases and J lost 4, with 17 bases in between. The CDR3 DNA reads TGCGCCAGCAGCCCCTCCATCGGGGGTTCTTACGAGCAGTACTTC. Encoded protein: CASSPSIGGSYEQYF.

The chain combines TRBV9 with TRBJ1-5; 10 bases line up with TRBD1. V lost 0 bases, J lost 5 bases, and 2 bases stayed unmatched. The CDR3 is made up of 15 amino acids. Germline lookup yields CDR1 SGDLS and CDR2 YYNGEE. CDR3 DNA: TGTGCCAGCAGCGTAGGACAGGGGGCCGATCAGCCCCAGCATTTT. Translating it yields CASSVGQGADQPQHF. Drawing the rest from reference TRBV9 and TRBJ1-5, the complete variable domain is DSGVTQTPKHLITATGQRVTLRCSPRSGDLSVYWYQQSLDQGLQFLIQYYNGEERAKGNILERFSAQQFPDLHSELNLSSLELGDSALYFCASSVGQGADQPQHFGDGTRLSIL.